Presented here are 22 T cell receptor beta chains from one specimen sequenced in a study of CD8+ T cells in alopecia areata. Sequencing relied on a cDNA template that was reverse transcribed from extracted RNA. Measured with immunoSEQ multiplex PCR; TCRdb has only the in-frame clones, and not every one. In the table there are roughly 60,000 clones, roughly 40% of which are singletons. Sequences were obtained from NKG2D-low CD8+ T cells sorted from blood. The receptors were sampled from a human donor with alopecia areata.

This rearrangement joins TRBV29-1 to TRBJ2-5; no firm D call. The J call may be in error: the DNA end matches TRBJ2-7 better. CDR1 is SQVTM and CDR2 is ANQGSEA in the germline V gene. The CDR3 loop spans 14 amino acids. The CDR3 region is CSVVPPALTYEQYF. CDR3 bases: TGCAGCGTTGTTCCCCCCGCCTTGACCTACGAGCAGTACTTC.

The chain couples TRBV6-5 to TRBJ2-2; perhaps TRBD2 as D (5 bases). Germline V gene sequence: CDR1 MNHEY, CDR2 SVGAGI. Trimming pared 3 bases from V and 4 bases from J, leaving 9 bases between. The CDR3 loop spans 14 amino acids. CDR3 nucleotide sequence: TGTGCCAGCAGTTATGGCGCGGGCACCGGGGAGCTGTTTTTT. Translation gives CASSYGAGTGELFF.

The chain is built from TRBV2 and TRBJ2-5; possibly TRBD1 for D (6 bases). This CDR3 is built from 14 residues. Per germline, CDR1 SNHLY and CDR2 FYNNEI. V was trimmed by 3 bases and J by 0 bases, leaving 8 bases between them. In nucleotides, the CDR3 is TGTGCCAGCAGTGAGGGGGCAGACCAAGAGACCCAGTACTTC. This gives the protein CASSEGADQETQYF.

This chain joins TRBV6-1 and TRBJ2-3; TRBD1 or TRBD2 may be the D gene (5 bases each). Trimming shortened V by 1 base and J by 4 bases, and 12 bases separated the two germline ends. The CDR3 is 15 residues long. Per germline, CDR1 MNHNS and CDR2 SASEGT. The CDR3 region is CASSEEAGTADTQYF. In DNA, the CDR3 is TGTGCCAGCAGTGAAGAGGCAGGGACGGCAGATACGCAGTATTTT.

This clone counts as medium-sized. The chain joins TRBV7-8 to TRBJ2-5; 9 positions match TRBD1. The germline CDR1 and CDR2 sequences are SGHVS and FQNEAQ. The CDR3 runs to 14 residues. Trimming took 5 bases from V and 3 from J; bases not matched to a gene: 4. CDR3 bases: TGTGCCAGCAGCCCCTGGACAGGGGAAGAGACCCAGTACTTC. Encoded protein: CASSPWTGEETQYF.

This clone was observed a few times. The rearrangement joins TRBV29-1 to TRBJ1-2; the match to TRBD1 covers 7 bases. The CDR3 is 12 amino acids. CDR1 is SQVTM, CDR2 ANQGSEA, per germline. With 8 bases clipped from V and 8 bases from J, the junction kept 11 bases outside the gene matches. CDR3 residues: CSSDREYRGYTF. Written as DNA, the CDR3 is TGCAGCTCAGACAGGGAGTATAGGGGCTACACCTTC.

In this sample, this clone turned up a few times. V usage is TRBV7-9 and J usage is TRBJ2-7, with TRBD1 identical over 9 bases. With 5 bases clipped from V and 5 bases from J, the junction kept 4 bases outside the gene matches. This CDR3 has 13 amino acids. CDR1 and CDR2 from the germline V gene are SEHNR and FQNEAQ (reference sequence). CDR3 sequence reads: CASSARQGDEQYF. CDR3 nucleotides: TGTGCCAGCAGCGCTCGACAGGGGGACGAGCAGTACTTC.

This CDR3 is CSVENRGAFF. The DNA of the CDR3 is TGCAGCGTTGAGAACAGGGGTGCTTTCTTT. The J gene is TRBJ1-1, the V gene TRBV29-1; 7 bases line up with TRBD1. J lost 11 bases, V lost 3 bases, and 3 bases had no gene match. Germline loops: CDR1 SQVTM, CDR2 ANQGSEA. The CDR3 has 10 residues.

The rearrangement joins TRBV27 to TRBJ2-1; unclear D gene. The germline CDR1 and CDR2 sequences are MNHEY and SMNVEV (reference sequence). CDR3 size: 11 residues. V dropped 4 bases and J dropped 12 bases, with 10 bases sitting between them. In nucleotides, the CDR3 is TGTGCCAGCAGTTCCCGAGGTACGCAGTTCTTC. It translates to CASSSRGTQFF.

This rearrangement joins TRBV29-1 to TRBJ2-7, with 12 bases fitting TRBD2. The CDR3 length is 13 residues. V trimming: 7 bases; J trimming: 4 bases; junction bases outside the gene matches: 5. Per the germline V gene, CDR1 is SQVTM and CDR2 is ANQGSEA. Here the CDR3 DNA reads TGCAGCGGACGGACTAGCGGGGCATACGAGCAGTACTTC. Its protein is CSGRTSGAYEQYF.

J is TRBJ1-3 and V is TRBV29-1; D unclear. CDR3 size: 15 residues. The V gene's germline CDR1 is SQVTM and CDR2 ANQGSEA. The V and J ends lost 3 bases and 3 bases respectively, with 15 bases between them. In DNA form, the CDR3 reads TGCAGCGTTGAGGCTTGGGGTGAGGATGGAAACACCATATATTTT. Protein product: CSVEAWGEDGNTIYF.

The V and J genes are TRBV7-2 and TRBJ2-5, with 8 positions matching TRBD2. The CDR3 spans 16 residues. Germline assignment: CDR1 SGHTA and CDR2 FQGNSA. V trimming: 5 bases; J trimming: 5 bases; junction bases outside the gene matches: 13. CDR3 loop: CASSLGTRWVTETQYF. The CDR3 nucleotides are TGTGCCAGCAGCCTAGGGACTAGGTGGGTCACGGAGACCCAGTACTTC. The full variable domain, with the rest looked up from reference TRBV7-2 and TRBJ2-5, is GAGVSQSPSNKVTEKGKDVELRCDPISGHTALYWYRQSLGQGLEFLIYFQGNSAPDKSGLPSDRFSAERTGGSVSTLTIQRTQQEDSAVYLCASSLGTRWVTETQYFGPGTRLLVL.

The chain is built from TRBV30 and TRBJ2-7; either TRBD1 or TRBD2 may fit D (5 bases each). Trimming pared 3 bases from V and 2 bases from J, leaving 11 bases between. Germline loops: CDR1 GTSNPN, CDR2 SVGIG (reference sequence). The CDR3 runs 13 residues. The CDR3 DNA reads TGTGCCTGGAGCCACGGGGCCGCCTACGAGCAGTACTTC. This sequence encodes CAWSHGAAYEQYF. The full variable domain, rest sourced from reference TRBV30 and TRBJ2-7, is SQTIHQWPATLVQPVGSPLSLECTVEGTSNPNLYWYRQAAGRGLQLLFYSVGIGQISSEVPQNLSASRPQDRQFILSSKKLLLSDSGFYLCAWSHGAAYEQYFGPGTRLTVT.

This sequence joins TRBV4-3 and TRBJ2-1, with TRBD2 identical over 7 bases. Germline CDR1 reads LGHNA; CDR2 reads YSLEER. The V gene end was trimmed by 4 bases and the J gene end by 7 bases; junction bases not matched to a gene: 10. The CDR3 length is 15 residues. CDR3 region: CASSPGLGSRNEQFF. The DNA of the CDR3 is TGCGCCAGCAGCCCTGGACTAGGCTCTCGGAATGAGCAGTTCTTC.

J is TRBJ2-5 and V is TRBV4-3; the D is unclear. This CDR3 has 16 amino acids. CDR1 LGHNA and CDR2 YSLEER come from the germline V gene. The germline V and J ends were trimmed by 0 bases and 7 bases, with 18 bases remaining between them. The CDR3 protein is CASSQEKWLRSGTQYF. DNA for the CDR3: TGCGCCAGCAGCCAAGAGAAATGGCTCCGGAGTGGGACCCAGTACTTC.

The J gene is TRBJ2-4, the V gene TRBV5-6; 9 bases agree with TRBD1. V was clipped by 3 bases and J by 1 base; unmatched bases: 2. The CDR3 loop spans 15 amino acids. CDR1 SGHDT and CDR2 YYEEEE come from the germline V gene. The CDR3 region is CASSWGTGAKNIQYF. The CDR3 DNA is TGTGCCAGCAGCTGGGGGACAGGGGCCAAAAACATTCAGTACTTC.

V usage is TRBV27 and J usage is TRBJ2-7, with D maybe TRBD2 (5 bases). Trimming shortened V by 2 bases and J by 3 bases, and 11 bases separated the two germline ends. Looked up from germline, CDR1 is MNHEY and CDR2 is SMNVEV (reference sequence). This CDR3 region has 14 residues. The CDR3 coding sequence is TGTGCCAGCAGTTTAGCCGGGGTAGGCTACGAGCAGTACTTC. It encodes CASSLAGVGYEQYF.

The chain links TRBV18 to TRBJ2-7, with a tentative D call TRBD2 (5 bases). From germline, CDR1 is KGHSH and CDR2 LQKENI. The V end lost 2 bases, the J end lost 5 bases, and 22 bases lay between the germline ends. The CDR3 contains 17 residues. The DNA of the CDR3 is TGTGCCAGCTCACCATCTCCAGCGGACGCCGCCTTGGACGAGCAGTACTTC. This encodes CASSPSPADAALDEQYF.

The CDR3 protein is CASSLTGGLRETQYF. The CDR3, as DNA: TGTGCCAGCAGCTTAACCGGGGGCCTTCGGGAGACCCAGTACTTC. The V and J genes are TRBV7-3 and TRBJ2-5, with D possibly being TRBD1 or TRBD2 (6 bases each). The CDR3 has 15 amino acids. Trimming shortened V by 0 bases and J by 5 bases, and 13 bases separated the two germline ends. Germline loops: CDR1 SGHTA, CDR2 FQGTGA.

V usage is TRBV29-1 and J usage is TRBJ2-1; no reliable D call. The CDR3 length is 17 residues. V lost 0 bases to trimming and J lost 2 bases, with 17 bases between them. In germline, CDR1 is SQVTM, CDR2 ANQGSEA. This chain's CDR3 is CSVEESGSPFAYNEQFF. CDR3 bases: TGCAGCGTTGAAGAATCTGGCTCTCCCTTCGCCTACAATGAGCAGTTCTTC.

This clone came up many times. V usage is TRBV7-2 and J usage is TRBJ1-5; TRBD1 aligns across 8 bases. The CDR3 length is 17 residues. Trimming took 1 base from V and 1 from J; bases not matched to a gene: 6. CDR1 SGHTA and CDR2 FQGNSA come from the germline V gene. CDR3 nucleotide sequence: TGTGCCAGCAGCTTAGGGACAGGGAAGGGCAGCAATCAGCCCCAGCATTTT. Translated: CASSLGTGKGSNQPQHF.

The chain links TRBV7-2 to TRBJ2-7, with 11 nucleotides matching TRBD1. J gave up 5 bases and V 5 bases, and 5 bases lay outside the gene matches. There are 14 residues in the CDR3. Germline assignment: CDR1 SGHTA and CDR2 FQGNSA. CDR3 DNA sequence: TGTGCCAGCAGCACAGGGACAGGGGGGGACGAGCAGTACTTC. As protein: CASSTGTGGDEQYF.